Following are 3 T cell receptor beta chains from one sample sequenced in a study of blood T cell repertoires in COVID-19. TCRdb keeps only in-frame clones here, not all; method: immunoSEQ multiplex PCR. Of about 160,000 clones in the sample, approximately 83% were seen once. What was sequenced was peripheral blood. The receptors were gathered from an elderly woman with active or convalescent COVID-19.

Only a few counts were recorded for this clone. CDR3 residues: CASSKVAGGAGKLFF. The CDR3 bases are TGTGCCAGCAGTAAAGTAGCAGGGGGCGCGGGAAAACTGTTTTTT. The chain joins TRBV27 to TRBJ1-4; 8 bases map to TRBD1. CDR3 length: 15 residues. V lost 5 bases, J lost 10 bases, and 12 bases stayed unmatched. Looked up from germline, CDR1 is MNHEY and CDR2 is SMNVEV (reference sequence).

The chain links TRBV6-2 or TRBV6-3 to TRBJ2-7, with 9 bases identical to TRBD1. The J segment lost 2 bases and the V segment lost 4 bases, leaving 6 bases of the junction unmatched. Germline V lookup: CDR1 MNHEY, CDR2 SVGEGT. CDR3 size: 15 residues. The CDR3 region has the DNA TGTGCCAGCAGTTCCCGGGACAGGGTCCCCTACGAGCAGTACTTC. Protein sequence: CASSSRDRVPYEQYF.

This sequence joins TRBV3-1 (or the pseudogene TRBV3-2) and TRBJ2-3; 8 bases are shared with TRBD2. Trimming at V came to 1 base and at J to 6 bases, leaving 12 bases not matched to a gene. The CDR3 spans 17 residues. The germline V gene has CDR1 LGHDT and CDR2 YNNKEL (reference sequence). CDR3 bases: TGTGCCAGCAGCCAAGCCGGGACTAGGGGGGGCGTGGATACGCAGTATTTT. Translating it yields CASSQAGTRGGVDTQYF.